The next 3 T cell receptor beta chains were all read from a single sample in a study of Ad26.COV2.S vaccination and SARS-CoV-2 variants. Documented treatment: over 15 received Ad26.COV2.S at low or high dose, single or two shots; roughly 5 received placebo; per-sample allocation not given. All samples were drawn on day 63, counting from the first vaccine or placebo injection. Clones were sequenced by immunoSEQ multiplex PCR, and TCRdb holds only the in-frame ones, with some missing. The sample has around 340,000 clones, about 88% seen once. Here the sequenced sample was peripheral blood, taken in a trial of Ad26.COV2.S vaccine versus placebo. These receptors were obtained from a person between 18 and 60 years old who received the Ad26.COV2.S COVID-19 vaccine or a placebo.

The genes are TRBV11-3 and TRBJ2-1; tentatively, D is TRBD1 (6 bases). The CDR3 runs to 16 residues. The germline gives CDR1 SGHNT, CDR2 YENEEA. V gave up 4 bases and J gave up 6 bases, with 19 bases separating them. The CDR3 DNA sequence: TGTGCCAGCAGCTCTTCCTCACTTGGGGGCCTCAATGAGCAGTTCTTC. Its protein is CASSSSSLGGLNEQFF.

This chain uses TRBV28 with TRBJ1-5; D ambiguous. V was cut by 6 bases and J by 3 bases, with 6 bases left in between. CDR1 and CDR2 from the germline V gene are MDHEN and SYDVKM. This CDR3 spans 12 amino acids. In DNA, the CDR3 is TGTGCCAGCAGCTCCGTCAATCAGCCCCAGCATTTT. As protein: CASSSVNQPQHF.

The chain links TRBV6-5 to TRBJ1-3, with TRBD1 matching over 7 bases. V gave up 2 bases and J gave up 2 bases; unmatched junction bases: 3. Germline V gives CDR1 MNHEY, CDR2 SVGAGI. This CDR3 spans 15 amino acids. CDR3 loop: CASSYRGTAGNTIYF. The CDR3 region has the DNA TGTGCCAGCAGTTACCGAGGGACAGCTGGAAACACCATATATTTT.